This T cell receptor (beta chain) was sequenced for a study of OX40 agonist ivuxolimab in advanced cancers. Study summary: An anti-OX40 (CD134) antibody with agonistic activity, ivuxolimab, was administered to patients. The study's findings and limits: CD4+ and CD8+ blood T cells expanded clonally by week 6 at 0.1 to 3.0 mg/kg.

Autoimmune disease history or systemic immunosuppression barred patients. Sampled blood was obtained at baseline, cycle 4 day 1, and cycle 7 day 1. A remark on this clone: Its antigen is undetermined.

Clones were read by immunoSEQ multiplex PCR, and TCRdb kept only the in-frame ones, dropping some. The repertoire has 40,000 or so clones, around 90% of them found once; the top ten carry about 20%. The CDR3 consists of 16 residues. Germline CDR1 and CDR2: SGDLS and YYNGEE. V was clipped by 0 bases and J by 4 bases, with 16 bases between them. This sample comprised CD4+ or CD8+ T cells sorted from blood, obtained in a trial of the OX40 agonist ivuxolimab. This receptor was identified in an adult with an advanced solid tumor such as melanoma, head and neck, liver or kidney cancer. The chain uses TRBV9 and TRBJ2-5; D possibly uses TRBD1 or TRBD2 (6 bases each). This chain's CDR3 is CASSVGGRRDGETQYF. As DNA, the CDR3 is TGTGCCAGCAGCGTAGGGGGGCGGCGGGATGGAGAGACCCAGTACTTC.